The present TCR beta chain was sequenced within a study of metastatic and nonmetastatic thyroid tumors. Per the germline V gene, CDR1 is MNHEY and CDR2 is SVGAGI. Trimming shortened V by 0 bases and J by 3 bases, and 18 bases separated the two germline ends. The CDR3 has 17 amino acids. The sample holds many counts of this clone. No patient had received any treatment before thyroid surgery. Authors' processing steps: Construction of a distant-metastasis classifier for papillary thyroid cancer relied on CDR3 differences across clinicopathological groups. With MiXCR, TCRdb called clones anew from the PCR reads. The V and J calls were determined by TCRdb, not by the authors. The profile covers roughly 20,000 clones, with approximately 15% appearing a single time and 10% taken by the ten largest.

The sequence derives from a female donor with papillary thyroid cancer or a benign thyroid nodule (not recorded which). Some clones in this sample may be carry-over from other donors' samples. This chain joins TRBV6-5 and TRBJ2-7, with D maybe TRBD2 (5 bases). Sequenced material: tumor tissue. The CDR3 sequence: CASSYSRVLGGSYEQYF. CDR3 sequence (DNA): TGTGCCAGCAGTTACTCGAGGGTTCTAGGCGGTAGCTACGAGCAGTACTTC.